In this sample, the clone carrying this T cell receptor (beta chain) turned up many times. The ends were cut back, 9 bases at V and 0 bases at J, with 8 bases in the middle. CDR1 is KGHDR, CDR2 SFDVKD, per germline. The CDR3 covers 13 residues. The source of the sample is a study of T-cell reconstitution after alpha-beta-depleted transplantation in children. Using unique molecular identifiers, the investigators prepared the TCRbeta library. TCRdb recomputed calls from the PCR reads with MiXCR, one row per CDR3 protein. The table records 150,000 to 200,000 distinct CDR3 sequences, about 6.8% of them present only once.

The TCR originated in a human donor who donated a stem cell graft to a child with Wiskott-Aldrich syndrome. Sample: PBMCs from the stem cell graft donor, taken from the stem cell graft. The J gene is TRBJ2-1, the V gene TRBV24-1; possibly TRBD1 for D (6 bases). CDR3 protein: CATSDSSYNEQFF. CDR3 bases: TGTGCCACCTCGGACAGCTCCTACAATGAGCAGTTCTTC.